These T cell receptor beta chains were read from a single sample in a study of cytomegalovirus exposure and HLA in healthy donors. Repertoires were generated with immunoSEQ multiplex PCR, while TCRdb's copy carries only in-frame clones and drops some. The profile covers roughly 13,000 clones, with about 60% appearing a single time and under 20% taken by the ten largest. Sequenced material: PBMCs. The receptors originated from a woman aged 50 to 65 in good health and CMV-seropositive. Each CDR3 is given with its conserved first and last residue. The D gene is left open where the match is weak. Rows may omit the clone size; those that give it use once, few, many or a size class.

D	size	V	J	DNA	CDR3
NA	NA	TRBV28	TRBJ2-5	TGTGCCAGCAGACAGGGTCCACAAGAGACCCAGTACTTC	CASRQGPQETQYF
TRBD2	NA	TRBV7-8	TRBJ2-3	TGTGCCAGCGCGGATAGCGGGAGGGCCGGTGGTACGCAGTATTTT	CASADSGRAGGTQYF
TRBD1	few	TRBV4-3	TRBJ2-7	TGCGCCAGCAGCCAAGCTACCGGGACAGCCTACGAGCAGTACTTC	CASSQATGTAYEQYF
NA	NA	TRBV29-1	TRBJ1-2	TGCAGCGTGGAGGGAAACTATGGCTACACCTTC	CSVEGNYGYTF
NA	NA	TRBV4-1	TRBJ2-3	TGCGCCAGCAGCCCATCCCCGGGCAGGGGAACAGATACGCAGTATTTT	CASSPSPGRGTDTQYF
NA	NA	TRBV29-1	TRBJ2-5	TGCAGCGTTGAACGGTCGAAGGAGACCCAGTACTTC	CSVERSKETQYF
TRBD1	few	TRBV9	TRBJ2-7	TGTGCCAGCAGCGTAGGGGTGACAGGGGCCTACGAGCAGTACTTC	CASSVGVTGAYEQYF
NA	NA	TRBV29-1	TRBJ1-2	TGCAGCGTGGGGGGGCCCAACTATGGCTACACCTTC	CSVGGPNYGYTF
TRBD2	many	TRBV4-2	TRBJ2-7	TGTGCCAGCAGCCAAGAGACGGGAGGCCCCTACGAGCAGTACTTC	CASSQETGGPYEQYF
NA	NA	TRBV6-5	TRBJ2-1	TGTGCCAGCAGTTCCTTGGGGCAGTACAATGAGCAGTTCTTC	CASSSLGQYNEQFF
NA	NA	TRBV4-3	TRBJ1-4	TGCGCCAGCAGCCATAGGACAGTTAATGAAAAACTGTTTTTT	CASSHRTVNEKLFF
NA	NA	TRBV7-2	TRBJ1-1	TGTGCCAGCAGCTTGCGGCCGAATGAAGCTTTCTTT	CASSLRPNEAFF
NA	once	TRBV29-1	TRBJ2-2	TGCAGCGTTGGCCGGGACAATGTTTTCGGCGACACCGGGGAGCTGTTTTTT	CSVGRDNVFGDTGELFF
NA	once	TRBV7-8	TRBJ1-1	TGTGCCAGCAGCCAAATAAGTCAGCGGGCGAACACTGAAGCTTTCTTT	CASSQISQRANTEAFF
NA	NA	TRBV29-1	TRBJ2-5	TGCAGCGTTGTAGCCAGCCTTTTTGAGACCCAGTACTTC	CSVVASLFETQYF
TRBD2	NA	TRBV6-6	TRBJ2-3	TGTAAATCTAGCGGGCAAAGCACAGATACGCAGTATTTT	CKSSGQSTDTQYF
TRBD2	medium-sized	TRBV6-4	TRBJ2-5	TGTGCCAGCAGCCGACTAGCGGGAGAGCAAGAGACCCAGTACTTC	CASSRLAGEQETQYF
TRBD1	once	TRBV28	TRBJ1-1	TGTGCCACGGGGACAGTTAAGACTCGGGCTTTCTTT	CATGTVKTRAFF
NA	NA	TRBV14	TRBJ1-1	TGTGCCAGCAGCCCCGGCCCCTTGGAGACTGAAGCTTTCTTT	CASSPGPLETEAFF
NA	few	TRBV6-5	TRBJ1-5	TGTGCCAGCAGTAAATCCGACAAGAACAATCAGCCCCAGCATTTT	CASSKSDKNNQPQHF
NA	NA	TRBV6-5	TRBJ2-1	TGTGCCAGCAGTTACTCCCGAGCCCATGAGCAGTTCTTC	CASSYSRAHEQFF
NA	NA	TRBV13	TRBJ2-2	TGTGCCAGCAGTCTAAACACCGGGGAGCTGTTTTTT	CASSLNTGELFF
NA	NA	TRBV18	TRBJ2-7	TGTGCCAGCTCAGGACAGAGGAACTCCTACGAGCAGTACTTC	CASSGQRNSYEQYF
NA	NA	TRBV29-1	TRBJ1-1	TGCAGCGCCCGACAGACGAACACTGAAGCTTTCTTT	CSARQTNTEAFF
TRBD2	once	TRBV29-1	TRBJ2-2	TGCAGCGTTACCGGACTAGCGGGAGGTAACGGGGAGCTGTTTTTT	CSVTGLAGGNGELFF
NA	NA	TRBV29-1	TRBJ2-7	TGCAGCGTTGAAGTCTCTACTGAGGAGCAGTACTTC	CSVEVSTEEQYF
NA	NA	TRBV6-4	TRBJ2-6	TGTGCCAGCAGCAGGGTTGCTGGGGCCAACGTCCTGACTTTC	CASSRVAGANVLTF
NA	NA	TRBV5-6	TRBJ2-5	TGTGCCAGCAGCATTGGCGAGACCCAGTACTTC	CASSIGETQYF
TRBD2	NA	TRBV4-3	TRBJ2-3	TGCGCCAGCAGCCAAGAGGTAGCGGGAGGGTTTTGGGCGCAGTATTTT	CASSQEVAGGFWAQYF
NA	NA	TRBV19	TRBJ1-2	TGTGCCAGTACTTTTCAGGCATCCTATGGCTACACCTTC	CASTFQASYGYTF
NA	NA	TRBV4-1	TRBJ2-5	TGCGCCAGCAGCCAAGAAACCAGCGGGCACCAAGAGACCCAGTACTTC	CASSQETSGHQETQYF
NA	NA	TRBV7-2	TRBJ2-3	TGTGCCAGCAGCTTAAGGCGGGATACGCAGTATTTT	CASSLRRDTQYF
NA	NA	TRBV7-2	TRBJ2-3	TGTGCCAGCAGCTTAAAGCGGCACACAGATACGCAGTATTTT	CASSLKRHTDTQYF
NA	NA	TRBV7-6	TRBJ1-5	TGTGCCAGCAGCCTTCAGGACAGTTATAGCAATCAGCCCCAGCATTTT	CASSLQDSYSNQPQHF
TRBD1	NA	TRBV6-5	TRBJ2-5	TGTGCCAGCAGTTACAACCAGGGGGTCCAAGAGACCCAGTACTTC	CASSYNQGVQETQYF
NA	NA	TRBV6-5	TRBJ2-1	TGTGCCAGCAGTTACCTACTAAATTATGAGCAGTTCTTC	CASSYLLNYEQFF
NA	NA	TRBV6-5	TRBJ1-5	TGTGCCAGCAGTTACTCGAGGCAGGGGAATCAGCCCCAGCATTTT	CASSYSRQGNQPQHF
NA	NA	TRBV11-3	TRBJ2-7	TGTGCCAGCAGCTTAGACCTGGAGGGCGAGCAGTACTTC	CASSLDLEGEQYF
NA	NA	TRBV29-1	TRBJ1-2	TGCAGCGTTGAATACTCGGATGGCTACACCTTC	CSVEYSDGYTF
NA	NA	TRBV28	TRBJ1-1	TGTGCCAGCCAGAACAGGGTAATTCCTGAAGCTTTCTTT	CASQNRVIPEAFF
NA	NA	TRBV29-1	TRBJ1-1	TGCAGCGTTGAAGTCCCCCAAGGAGGGGCTGAAGCTTTCTTT	CSVEVPQGGAEAFF
NA	NA	TRBV2	TRBJ2-2	TGTGCCAGCTGTATGCTGATCGAACAGGGTAGCGGGGAGCTGTTTTTT	CASCMLIEQGSGELFF
NA	few	TRBV1	TRBJ1-5	TGCACCAGCAGCCCAAGGAGGGGACGTTACTGTCAGCCCCAGCATTTT	CTSSPRRGRYCQPQHF
NA	few	TRBV5-1	TRBJ1-1	TGCGCCAGCAGCTTGGGGACGGGGGAAGCTTTCTTT	CASSLGTGEAFF
NA	NA	TRBV6-6	TRBJ2-7	TGTGCCAGCAGATTCGGAGTATCGGGAGAGCAGTACTTC	CASRFGVSGEQYF
TRBD2	NA	TRBV11-2	TRBJ2-3	TGTGCCAGCAGCCTTAGCGGGGCTTCCTACACAGATACGCAGTATTTT	CASSLSGASYTDTQYF
NA	NA	TRBV6-5	TRBJ2-1	TGTGCCAGCAGTTCGAGCTCCTACAATGAGCAGTTCTTC	CASSSSSYNEQFF
NA	few	TRBV7-2	TRBJ2-3	TGTGCCAGCAGCTTGGCCACCTCACCCTCAGGGACGCAGTATTTT	CASSLATSPSGTQYF